The 6 T cell receptor beta chains presented below share a single source sample, sequenced in a study of identical twins. MiXCR, applied by TCRdb to the 5' RACE reads, yields one record per CDR3 protein. The sample has roughly 500,000 distinct CDR3 sequences, about 20% seen once. This sample also appeared in a second study, on T cells expressing NK-cell markers.

Material: CD4+ T cells sorted from blood. All receptors come from a woman in her late teens or twenties in good health.

Many counts were recorded for this clonotype. J is TRBJ1-4 and V is TRBV20-1, with D uncertain. Deletions cut 3 bases from V and 0 bases from J, with 8 bases between. Germline assignment: CDR1 DFQATT and CDR2 SNEGSKA (reference sequence). This CDR3 has 14 residues. The CDR3 nucleotides are TGCAGTGCTAGCGTAGGACCAACTAATGAAAAACTGTTTTTT. Its protein product is CSASVGPTNEKLFF.

This clonotype was seen a handful of times. The V call is TRBV12-3 or TRBV12-4, the J call TRBJ2-7; possibly TRBD1 for D (6 bases). CDR3 length: 13 amino acids. The germline V and J ends were trimmed by 1 base and 3 bases, with 7 bases remaining between them. The CDR3 DNA sequence: TGTGCCAGCAGTTTAGGGGGGCACTACGAGCAGTACTTC. Encoded protein: CASSLGGHYEQYF.

The chain carries TRBV14 and TRBJ2-7; the D gene is possibly TRBD1 (5 bases). Trimming cost V 3 bases and J 3 bases, with 15 bases left between them. The CDR3 extends over 15 amino acids. CDR1 is SGHDN, CDR2 FVKESK, per germline. CDR3: CASSHIQGRNYEQYF. The CDR3 DNA reads TGTGCCAGCAGCCATATTCAGGGTAGGAACTACGAGCAGTACTTC.

This clonotype was picked up a small number of times. This chain links TRBV5-6 with TRBJ2-5; unclear D gene. CDR3 size: 14 residues. Germline V CDR1 and CDR2: SGHDT, YYEEEE. V was cut by 2 bases and J by 4 bases, with 12 bases left in between. CDR3 in amino acids: CASSFGPSAETQYF. CDR3 nucleotide sequence: TGTGCCAGCAGCTTTGGCCCATCGGCAGAGACCCAGTACTTC. The entire variable domain, with the rest obtained from reference TRBV5-6 and TRBJ2-5, is as follows: DAGVTQSPTHLIKTRGQQVTLRCSPKSGHDTVSWYQQALGQGPQFIFQYYEEEERQRGNFPDRFSGHQFPNYSSELNVNALLLGDSALYLCASSFGPSAETQYFGPGTRLLVL.

About this clonotype: The junction and the germline gene differ at one end; a read error may be behind it. CDR3 sequence reads: CSVRTRLDDQYF. The CDR3 bases are TGCAGCGTTCGGACCAGGCTCGACGACCAGTACTTC. V gene TRBV29-1 combines with J gene TRBJ2-7; D is ambiguous. In germline, CDR1 is SQVTM, CDR2 ANQGSEA. There are 12 residues in the CDR3.

A word on this clonotype: Since a much larger clone is just one base distant, this may be a read error. The CDR3 region is CASSRGTGLINEQFF. CDR3 coding DNA: TGTGCCAGCAGTCGCGGGACAGGGCTTATCAATGAGCAGTTCTTC. The V call is TRBV12-3 or TRBV12-4, the J call TRBJ2-1, with 9 bases lining up with TRBD1. The CDR3 consists of 15 residues. Germline trimming cut 5 bases from V and 6 bases from J; bases unmatched to any gene: 8.